The 9 T cell receptor beta chains reported below all come from one sample, sequenced in a study of early T cells in non-severe SARS-CoV-2 infection. TCRdb reprocessed the 5' RACE reads with MiXCR, giving one entry per CDR3 protein. In the table there are approximately 65,000 distinct CDR3 sequences, 11% of which are singletons. The sample taken for sequencing was whole blood. The origin of the receptors is an adult who was a healthcare worker with PCR-confirmed SARS-CoV-2 infection or an uninfected control (not recorded which).

This clonotype was found many times. The chain employs TRBV10-3 and TRBJ2-7; no clear D gene. Per germline, CDR1 ENHRY and CDR2 SYGVKD. The ends were cut back, 10 bases at V and 1 base at J, with 17 bases in the middle. CDR3 size: 14 residues. The CDR3 region is CATNPSPGSYEQYF. CDR3 nucleotides: TGTGCCACCAACCCCTCACCTGGGTCCTACGAGCAGTACTTC.

In its sample, this clonotype was seen a few times. The V and J genes are TRBV29-1 and TRBJ2-3, with TRBD2 matching 9 bases. This CDR3 spans 13 amino acids. V shed 3 bases and J 4 bases; nucleotides not matched to a gene: 2. Germline loops: CDR1 SQVTM, CDR2 ANQGSEA. CDR3: CSVEEREADTQYF. The CDR3, as DNA: TGCAGCGTTGAGGAGCGGGAGGCAGATACGCAGTATTTT.

The chain links TRBV7-8 to TRBJ2-3, with 8 bases that match TRBD1. V shed 5 bases, J shed 3 bases, and the junction held 10 bases outside the gene matches. The CDR3 spans 16 residues. In germline, CDR1 is SGHVS, CDR2 FQNEAQ. This chain's CDR3 is CASSKRQGMITDTQYF. DNA of the CDR3: TGTGCCAGCAGCAAGCGACAGGGGATGATAACAGATACGCAGTATTTT.

This clonotype was found many times. This sequence joins TRBV28 and TRBJ2-6; D is undetermined. The CDR3 runs 17 residues. CDR1 and CDR2 (germline): MDHEN, SYDVKM. V lost 8 bases to trimming and J lost 0 bases, with 17 bases between them. The CDR3, as DNA: TGTGCCAGCGGCCTTAGGGCCTGGGTCTCTGGGGCCAACGTCCTGACTTTC. Translated: CASGLRAWVSGANVLTF.

V is TRBV4-3 and J is TRBJ2-7; perhaps TRBD2 as D (5 bases). The ends were cut back, 0 bases at V and 1 base at J, with 10 bases in the middle. This CDR3 has 15 residues. Germline values: CDR1 LGHNA, CDR2 YSLEER. For the CDR3, the DNA is TGCGCCAGCAGCCAAGATCTCCGGGGATCCTACGAGCAGTACTTC. Translated, it gives CASSQDLRGSYEQYF.

V usage is TRBV7-8 and J usage is TRBJ2-2; 9 bases are a match to TRBD2. J gave up 5 bases and V 1 base, and 8 bases lay outside the gene matches. Germline values: CDR1 SGHVS, CDR2 FQNEAQ. This CDR3 has 17 amino acids. CDR3 in DNA: TGTGCCAGCAGCTTAGGTAGATTAGCGGGAGTGACCGGGGAGCTGTTTTTT. This gives the protein CASSLGRLAGVTGELFF. Based on the CDR3 plus reference TRBV7-8 and TRBJ2-2, the full variable domain is GAGVSQSPRYKVAKRGQDVALRCDPISGHVSLFWYQQALGQGPEFLTYFQNEAQLDKSGLPSDRFFAERPEGSVSTLKIQRTQQEDSAVYLCASSLGRLAGVTGELFFGEGSRLTVL.

The chain has TRBV20-1 and TRBJ2-3, with TRBD2 identical over 8 bases. The CDR3 is made up of 15 amino acids. CDR1 DFQATT and CDR2 SNEGSKA come from the germline V gene (reference sequence). V lost 3 bases, J lost 3 bases, and 8 bases stayed unmatched. CDR3: CSASAGRVITDTQYF. CDR3 coding DNA: TGCAGTGCTAGTGCCGGGAGGGTCATTACAGATACGCAGTATTTT.

In its sample, this clonotype was seen a few times. The chain combines TRBV6-1 with TRBJ1-2; 7 bases align to TRBD1. Germline trimming cut 8 bases from V and 3 bases from J; bases unmatched to any gene: 6. This CDR3 has 13 amino acids. In germline, CDR1 is MNHNS, CDR2 SASEGT. This CDR3 reads CASSRTGHYGYTF. Here the CDR3 DNA reads TGTGCCAGCTCCAGGACAGGCCACTATGGCTACACCTTC.

This clonotype appeared many times. The chain is built from TRBV9 and TRBJ2-1; 8 bases agree with TRBD2. The junction had 4 bases not matched to a gene; V was cut back by 0 bases and J by 2 bases. CDR1 is SGDLS and CDR2 is YYNGEE in the germline V gene. CDR3 length: 16 residues. The chain's CDR3 is CASSVGTSSTYNEQFF. Here the CDR3 DNA reads TGTGCCAGCAGCGTAGGGACTAGCAGTACCTACAATGAGCAGTTCTTC.